This TCR beta chain comes out of a study of shared clonotypes between healthy human individuals. In the study overall: Researchers drew samples from a couple of women and a few men aged 18 to 49. Plates per donor: three CD4 naive, three CD4 memory, two CD8 naive, one CD8 memory. Study-wide points: Among the subsets, naive ones generally showed larger estimated richness than memory ones.

Naive CD8 isolation took CD45RO-negative cells positively selected for CCR7 and excluded terminally differentiated effector memory CD45RA+ cells. This clone appeared once. Its antigen is as yet unknown. Other DNA sequences in the sample encode the same CDR3. Trimming took 5 bases from V and 6 from J; bases not matched to a gene: 4. The CDR3 covers 13 residues. Germline CDR1 and CDR2: MNHEY and SMNVEV (reference sequence). The repertoire was sequenced with immunoSEQ multiplex PCR; TCRdb's copy has only in-frame clones and lacks some. Of around 2.1 million clones listed, approximately 94% are singletons.

The chain uses TRBV27 and TRBJ1-5; TRBD1 aligns across 7 bases. The clonotype comes from a man aged 18-30 years in good health. Some clones in this sample may be carry-over from other donors' samples. Sequenced sample: naive CD8+ T cells from PBMCs. The CDR3 DNA reads TGTGCCAGCAGTCCGAGACAGGGTCAGCCCCAGCATTTT. This sequence encodes CASSPRQGQPQHF.